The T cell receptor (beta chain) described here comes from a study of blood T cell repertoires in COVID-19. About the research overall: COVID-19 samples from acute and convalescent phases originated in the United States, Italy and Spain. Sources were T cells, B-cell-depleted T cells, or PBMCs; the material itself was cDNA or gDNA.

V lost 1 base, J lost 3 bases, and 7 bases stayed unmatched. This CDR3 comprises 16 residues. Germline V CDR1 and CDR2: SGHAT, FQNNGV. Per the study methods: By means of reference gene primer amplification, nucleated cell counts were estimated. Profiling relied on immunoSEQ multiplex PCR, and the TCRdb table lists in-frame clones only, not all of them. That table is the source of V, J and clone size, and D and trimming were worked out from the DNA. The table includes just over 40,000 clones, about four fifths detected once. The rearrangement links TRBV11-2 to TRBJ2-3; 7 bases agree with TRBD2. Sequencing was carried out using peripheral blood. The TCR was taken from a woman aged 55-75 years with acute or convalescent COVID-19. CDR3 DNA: TGTGCCAGCAGCTTAGCTGGCGGGGGTGTGACAGATACGCAGTATTTT. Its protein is CASSLAGGGVTDTQYF.